The 14 T cell receptor beta chains presented below share a single source sample, sequenced in a study of T cells in Graves' hyperthyroidism and ophthalmopathy. Amplification of TCR beta CDR3 regions was performed using RNA transcripts as template. The HTBI primer set served for first-round RT-PCR of the TCR CDR3. TCRdb re-derived calls from the multiplex PCR reads in MiXCR, one entry per CDR3 protein. The profile shows hundreds of thousands of distinct CDR3 sequences, roughly 14% of them singletons. Sequencing was carried out using blood. These receptors were taken from a woman aged 40 to 50 with Graves' ophthalmopathy.

This clonotype appeared many times. The chain links TRBV3-1 to TRBJ1-5; no clear D. CDR1 is LGHDT, CDR2 YNNKEL, per germline (reference sequence). The CDR3 covers 13 residues. Trimming stripped 0 bases from V and 11 bases from J, with 11 bases between. The CDR3 DNA follows: TGTGCCAGCAGCCAAGATTTTGCGGGGTCCCAGCATTTT. Protein sequence: CASSQDFAGSQHF.

This clonotype appeared a few times. The DNA of the CDR3 is TGTGCCACCAGCAGAGATTGGACGGGAGAATCTTGGGAGACCCAGTACTTC. It specifies CATSRDWTGESWETQYF. The J gene is TRBJ2-5, the V gene TRBV15; possibly TRBD2 for D (6 bases). The germline V gene encodes CDR1 LNHNV and CDR2 YYDKDF (reference sequence). Between the trimmed V and J ends, which lost 0 bases and 5 bases, there was a span of 19 bases. The CDR3 runs to 17 residues.

This clonotype has a count of ten or more. The rearrangement uses TRBV9 and TRBJ2-7; 8 bases are shared with TRBD2. The trim removed 0 bases at V and 6 bases at J, leaving 8 bases unmatched. The germline CDR1 and CDR2 sequences are SGDLS and YYNGEE. This CDR3 spans 15 amino acids. CDR3 DNA: TGTGCCAGCAGCGTAGGAGGGACTAGTGAAGGCGAGCAGTACTTC. It codes for CASSVGGTSEGEQYF.

Ten or more counts support this clonotype. The chain links TRBV6-1 to TRBJ2-2, with 8 nucleotides matching TRBD1. Germline values: CDR1 MNHNS, CDR2 SASEGT. This CDR3 is 17 amino acids long. The ends lost 4 bases at V and 6 bases at J; junction bases unmatched: 13. CDR3 DNA: TGTGCCAGCAGTGGAGCCTTCAGGGGGCTAATGGCCGGGGAGCTGTTTTTT. Translated, it gives CASSGAFRGLMAGELFF.

This clonotype was seen ten or more times. The rearrangement uses TRBV6-2 or TRBV6-3 and TRBJ2-2; maybe TRBD1 (5 bases). V dropped 5 bases and J dropped 2 bases, with 9 bases sitting between them. Per the germline V gene, CDR1 is MNHEY and CDR2 is SVGEGT. The CDR3 length is 14 residues. The CDR3 is CASSTTVNTGELFF. The CDR3 DNA is TGTGCCAGCAGTACGACAGTCAACACCGGGGAGCTGTTTTTT.

This clonotype showed up many times. This chain joins TRBV25-1 and TRBJ1-5, with D perhaps TRBD1 (5 bases). Trimming took 3 bases from V and 2 from J, leaving 14 bases between them. Germline V CDR1 and CDR2: MGHDK, SYGVNS. There are 16 residues in the CDR3. The CDR3 region is CASSELGEGGNQPQHF. CDR3 coding DNA: TGTGCCAGCAGTGAGTTGGGGGAAGGGGGCAATCAGCCCCAGCATTTT.

This clonotype was observed many times. The chain joins TRBV6-1 to TRBJ2-2; 9 bases map to TRBD2. Looked up from germline, CDR1 is MNHNS and CDR2 is SASEGT. The CDR3 runs to 16 residues. The junction had 5 bases not matched to a gene; V was cut back by 6 bases and J by 0 bases. The CDR3 protein is CASRPWTSANTGELFF. CDR3 DNA: TGTGCCAGCAGGCCATGGACTAGCGCGAACACCGGGGAGCTGTTTTTT.

This clonotype has a count of ten or more. The chain links TRBV2 to TRBJ2-5; TRBD2 matches 7 bases. Per germline, CDR1 SNHLY and CDR2 FYNNEI. This CDR3 spans 16 amino acids. J was trimmed by 0 bases and V by 1 base; bases with no gene match: 5. The CDR3 DNA follows: TGTGCCAGCAGTGAAGGTTCACTAGCGTACCAAGAGACCCAGTACTTC. Translating gives CASSEGSLAYQETQYF.

This clonotype was observed a few times. V is TRBV28 and J is TRBJ2-3; the D call may be TRBD1 or TRBD2 (5 bases each). In germline, CDR1 is MDHEN, CDR2 SYDVKM. The CDR3 is 15 residues long. V was trimmed by 2 bases and J by 4 bases, leaving 13 bases between them. CDR3 DNA: TGTGCCAGCAGTTTAATTGGGGGAGTCCCAGATACGCAGTATTTT. As protein: CASSLIGGVPDTQYF.

Here the CDR3 reads CASNKAGHWDTEAFF. Here the CDR3 DNA reads TGCGCCAGCAATAAGGCGGGCCACTGGGACACTGAAGCTTTCTTT. The chain links TRBV5-1 to TRBJ1-1; no definite D call. The CDR3 has 15 amino acids. Germline lookup yields CDR1 SGHRS and CDR2 YFSETQ. Between the trimmed V and J ends, which lost 6 bases and 3 bases, there was a span of 18 bases.

The CDR3 coding sequence is TGCAGCGCCGTGGGACAGACCTACGAGCAGTACTTC. Translating it yields CSAVGQTYEQYF. The chain couples TRBV29-1 to TRBJ2-7, with 7 bases identical to TRBD1. The CDR3 spans 12 residues. Germline values: CDR1 SQVTM, CDR2 ANQGSEA. V dropped 7 bases and J dropped 2; count of bases not matched to a gene: 5.

This clonotype appeared many times. The chain recombines TRBV6-5 with TRBJ1-3, with D perhaps matching TRBD1 (6 bases). The CDR3 has 14 residues. The germline CDR1 and CDR2 sequences are MNHEY and SVGAGI. The V and J ends lost 0 bases and 5 bases respectively, with 8 bases between them. The CDR3 loop is CASSYSGGRNTIYF. DNA for the CDR3: TGTGCCAGCAGTTACTCAGGGGGAAGAAACACCATATATTTT.

V gene TRBV30 combines with J gene TRBJ2-5; TRBD1 might be the D (6 bases). Germline V gives CDR1 GTSNPN, CDR2 SVGIG (reference sequence). V lost 2 bases and J 5 bases, leaving 15 bases between the germline ends. The length of the CDR3 is 14 residues. The DNA of the CDR3 is TGTGCCTGGAGTTCAGGGGTAAGGGCGGAGACCCAGTACTTC. Translated, it gives CAWSSGVRAETQYF. Combining the CDR3 with reference TRBV30 and TRBJ2-5 gives the whole variable domain SQTIHQWPATLVQPVGSPLSLECTVEGTSNPNLYWYRQAAGRGLQLLFYSVGIGQISSEVPQNLSASRPQDRQFILSSKKLLLSDSGFYLCAWSSGVRAETQYFGPGTRLLVL.

This clonotype was detected many times. This chain joins TRBV12-3 or TRBV12-4 and TRBJ1-1; no reliable D call. This CDR3 spans 14 amino acids. V was cut by 3 bases and J by 1 base, with 9 bases left in between. CDR3 residues: CASSFMSTNTEAFF. The DNA for the CDR3 is TGTGCCAGCAGTTTTATGTCGACGAACACTGAAGCTTTCTTT.